This TCR beta chain was sequenced in a study of cytomegalovirus exposure and HLA in healthy donors. PCR amplification relied on 60 Vbeta primers (plus 13 Jbeta primers). Only in-frame clones appear in the TCRdb table, and some are missing; sequencing was by immunoSEQ multiplex PCR. The sample consists of tens of thousands of clones, approximately 82% of them appearing once. The sample comprised PBMCs. The receptor comes from a middle-aged man in good health and CMV-seronegative.

CDR3 nucleotides: TGTGCCAGCAGCCACTATGGAGGATTTGCAACTAATGAAAAACTGTTTTTT. Its protein product is CASSHYGGFATNEKLFF. This chain uses TRBV21-1 with TRBJ1-4. TRBV21-1 is marked as a pseudogene. CDR3 length equals 17 residues.